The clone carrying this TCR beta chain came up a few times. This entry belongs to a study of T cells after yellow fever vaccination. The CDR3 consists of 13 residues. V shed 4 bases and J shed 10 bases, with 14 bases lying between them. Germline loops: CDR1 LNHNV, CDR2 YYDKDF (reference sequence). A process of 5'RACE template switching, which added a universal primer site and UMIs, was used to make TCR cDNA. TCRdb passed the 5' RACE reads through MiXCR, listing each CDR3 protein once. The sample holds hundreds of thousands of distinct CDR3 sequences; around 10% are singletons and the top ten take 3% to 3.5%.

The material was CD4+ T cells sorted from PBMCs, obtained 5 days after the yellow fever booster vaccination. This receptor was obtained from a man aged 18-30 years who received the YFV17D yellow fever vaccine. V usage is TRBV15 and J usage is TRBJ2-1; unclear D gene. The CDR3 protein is CATSNLIDHEQFF. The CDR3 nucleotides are TGTGCCACCAGCAACCTCATAGATCACGAGCAGTTCTTC.